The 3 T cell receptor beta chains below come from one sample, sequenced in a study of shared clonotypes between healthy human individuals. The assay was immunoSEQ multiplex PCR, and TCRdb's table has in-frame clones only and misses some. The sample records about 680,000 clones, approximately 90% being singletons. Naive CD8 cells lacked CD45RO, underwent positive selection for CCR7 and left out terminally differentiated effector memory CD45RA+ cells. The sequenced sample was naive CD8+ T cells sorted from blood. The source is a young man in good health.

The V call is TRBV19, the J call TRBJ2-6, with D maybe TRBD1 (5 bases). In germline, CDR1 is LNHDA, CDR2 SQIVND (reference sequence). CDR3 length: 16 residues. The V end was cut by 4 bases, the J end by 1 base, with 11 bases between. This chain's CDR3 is CASSTQVGSGANVLTF. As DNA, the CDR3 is TGTGCCAGTAGTACACAGGTGGGGTCTGGGGCCAACGTCCTGACTTTC.

As DNA, the CDR3 is TGTGCCAGCAGCTTATACCCCAGCGGGCCTAACAATGAGCAGTTCTTC. Its protein is CASSLYPSGPNNEQFF. The chain joins TRBV7-9 to TRBJ2-1, with a tentative D call TRBD2 (6 bases). This CDR3 comprises 16 residues. The germline V and J ends were trimmed by 2 bases and 5 bases, with 16 bases remaining between them. Germline V CDR1 and CDR2: SEHNR, FQNEAQ (reference sequence).

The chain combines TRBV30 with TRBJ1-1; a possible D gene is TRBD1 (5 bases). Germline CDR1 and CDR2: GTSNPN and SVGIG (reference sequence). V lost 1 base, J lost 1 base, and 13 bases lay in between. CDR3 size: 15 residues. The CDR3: CAWSAPDSPNTEAFF. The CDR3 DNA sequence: TGTGCCTGGAGTGCCCCCGACAGCCCGAACACTGAAGCTTTCTTT.